The 25 T cell receptor beta chains given below trace back to one sample, sequenced in a study of T cell repertoires in cytomegalovirus infection. In TCRdb, the reads were re-called with MiXCR into one record per CDR3 protein. The data hold around 300,000 distinct CDR3 sequences, with about 23% observed a single time. The sample comprised PBMCs. The receptors derive from a human donor in good health (CMV status not recorded). Some clones in this sample may be carry-over from other donors' samples.

This clonotype has more than one count but fewer than ten. This chain links TRBV12-3 or TRBV12-4 with TRBJ1-2; a weak D match, TRBD1 (6 bases). The length of the CDR3 is 16 residues. V lost 3 bases, J lost 5 bases, and 19 bases lay in between. CDR3 residues: CASSFSGAGQGYGYTF. For the CDR3, the DNA is TGTGCCAGCAGTTTCTCTGGGGCGGGACAAGGATATGGCTACACCTTC.

The chain combines TRBV6-2 or TRBV6-3 with TRBJ1-6, with D hard to call. The germline gives CDR1 MNHEY, CDR2 SVGEGT. The CDR3 has 14 amino acids. The germline V and J ends were trimmed by 6 bases and 8 bases, with 14 bases remaining between them. The CDR3 here is CASRPGVWDSPLHF. In DNA form, the CDR3 reads TGTGCCAGCAGGCCGGGTGTGTGGGATTCACCCCTCCACTTT.

This clonotype was observed a few times. V usage is TRBV7-2 and J usage is TRBJ1-6; maybe TRBD1 (5 bases). CDR3 length: 15 residues. Germline lookup yields CDR1 SGHTA and CDR2 FQGNSA. Trimming removed 3 bases from V and 3 bases from J, with 9 bases in between. The CDR3 DNA follows: TGTGCCAGCAGCTTGGGACTCGTCTATAATTCACCCCTCCACTTT. This codes for CASSLGLVYNSPLHF.

This sequence joins TRBV7-2 and TRBJ2-5; TRBD1 matches at 7 bases. Germline trimming cut 5 bases from V and 2 bases from J; bases unmatched to any gene: 8. Germline assignment: CDR1 SGHTA and CDR2 FQGNSA. CDR3 size: 15 residues. CDR3 sequence reads: CASSPTGTAQETQYF. The CDR3 DNA is TGTGCCAGCAGCCCGACCGGGACAGCTCAAGAGACCCAGTACTTC.

This clonotype was picked up a small number of times. V gene TRBV9 combines with J gene TRBJ2-5; weak D call: TRBD2 (6 bases). V was pared by 4 bases and J by 1 base, with 14 bases between. Germline V gives CDR1 SGDLS, CDR2 YYNGEE. CDR3 length: 15 residues. The CDR3 DNA sequence: TGTGCCAGCAGCCGGGTGGGACTGTCCCAAGAGACCCAGTACTTC. It translates to CASSRVGLSQETQYF.

A few counts support this clonotype. The chain combines TRBV28 with TRBJ1-1, with 9 bases that match TRBD1. The CDR3 totals 12 residues. Germline V gene sequence: CDR1 MDHEN, CDR2 SYDVKM. Unmatched junction bases numbered 4, after V lost 6 bases and J lost 8 bases. The CDR3 DNA reads TGTGCCAGCAGGAAGGACAGGGGAGAAGCTTTCTTT. Protein: CASRKDRGEAFF.

This clonotype was counted many times. The gene calls are TRBV12-3 or TRBV12-4 and TRBJ2-7; D call uncertain. Trimming left V 1 base short and J 2 bases short, with 9 bases between. The CDR3 covers 14 residues. In DNA, the CDR3 is TGTGCCAGCAGTTTAGGTCACTCTCCCTACGAGCAGTACTTC. Translation gives CASSLGHSPYEQYF.

Here the CDR3 reads CASSQRTPQGEKLFF. The DNA for the CDR3 is TGTGCCAGCAGCCAACGGACACCCCAAGGGGAAAAACTGTTTTTT. The V call is TRBV14, the J call TRBJ1-4; the D gene is possibly TRBD1 (5 bases). CDR3 length: 15 amino acids. CDR1 SGHDN and CDR2 FVKESK come from the germline V gene. Trimming stripped 2 bases from V and 8 bases from J, with 15 bases between.

This clonotype appeared a few times. The V and J genes are TRBV6-2 or TRBV6-3 and TRBJ2-7, with D possibly being TRBD2 (6 bases). This CDR3 has 14 amino acids. Trimming shortened V by 5 bases and J by 9 bases, and 20 bases separated the two germline ends. CDR1 MNHEY and CDR2 SVGEGT come from the germline V gene. In DNA, the CDR3 is TGTGCCAGCAGTATCAGGGACTCCTCATCGGGGCAGTACTTC. Protein: CASSIRDSSSGQYF.

Ten or more counts support this clonotype. V and J are TRBV7-8 and TRBJ2-1, with TRBD2 as a possible D gene (6 bases). The V end lost 5 bases, the J end lost 5 bases, and 10 bases lay between the germline ends. This CDR3 region has 13 residues. Germline V gene sequence: CDR1 SGHVS, CDR2 FQNEAQ. CDR3 protein: CASSISGDNEQFF. The CDR3 DNA reads TGTGCCAGCAGCATCTCGGGGGACAATGAGCAGTTCTTC. The full variable domain, rest sourced from reference TRBV7-8 and TRBJ2-1, is GAGVSQSPRYKVAKRGQDVALRCDPISGHVSLFWYQQALGQGPEFLTYFQNEAQLDKSGLPSDRFFAERPEGSVSTLKIQRTQQEDSAVYLCASSISGDNEQFFGPGTRLTVL.

This clonotype occurred a few times. V is TRBV6-6 and J is TRBJ1-2; D may be TRBD1 (5 bases). Deletions cut 11 bases from V and 3 bases from J, with 16 bases between. The CDR3 loop spans 13 amino acids. The germline gives CDR1 MNHNY, CDR2 SVGAGI (reference sequence). This CDR3 reads CAARVGEDYGYTF. The CDR3 nucleotides are TGTGCCGCTAGGGTAGGGGAGGACTATGGCTACACCTTC.

This chain links TRBV5-4 with TRBJ2-7; D gene uncertain. The CDR3 runs 14 residues. Deletions cut 0 bases from V and 3 bases from J, with 10 bases between. Germline-derived CDR1 and CDR2 are SGHNT and YYREEE (reference sequence). The CDR3 DNA follows: TGTGCCAGCAGCTTGGTTCCTGGATACTACGAGCAGTACTTC. It translates to CASSLVPGYYEQYF.

Remarks on this clonotype: At one end, the junction sequence differs from germline, possibly due to a read error. The chain carries TRBV28 and TRBJ2-1, with 10 bases matching TRBD1. In germline, CDR1 is MDHEN, CDR2 SYDVKM. The CDR3 extends over 16 amino acids. The CDR3 DNA sequence: TGTGCCAGCAGTTGGAACCGGGGACAGGGGCTTAGCGGGCAGATCTTC. This encodes CASSWNRGQGLSGQIF.

This clonotype was seen repeatedly, ten times or more. This chain links TRBV7-2 with TRBJ2-1; 8 bases match TRBD2. Germline CDR1 is SGHTA and CDR2 is FQGNSA. This CDR3 is 15 amino acids long. The V and J ends lost 5 bases and 4 bases, in that order; junction bases with no gene match: 7. The CDR3, as DNA: TGTGCCAGCAGCACAACTAGCGGTACATACAATGAGCAGTTCTTC. Amino acid sequence: CASSTTSGTYNEQFF.

The chain links TRBV28 to TRBJ2-3; TRBD2 matches at 7 bases. V lost 7 bases and J lost 5; bases outside the gene matches: 12. The CDR3 loop spans 15 amino acids. Per germline, CDR1 MDHEN and CDR2 SYDVKM. The DNA for the CDR3 is TGTGCCAGCACAGAGTGGGGGGGGAAGGGAGATACGCAGTATTTT. Translation gives CASTEWGGKGDTQYF.

The chain is built from TRBV2 and TRBJ1-1; no reliable D call. CDR1 SNHLY and CDR2 FYNNEI come from the germline V gene. V lost 2 bases and J 4 bases, leaving 26 bases between the germline ends. The CDR3 runs to 19 residues. CDR3 sequence reads: CASSELPRGSYRDLTEAFF. As DNA, the CDR3 is TGTGCCAGCAGTGAACTCCCCAGAGGGTCCTATAGAGACCTCACTGAAGCTTTCTTT.

The chain carries TRBV9 and TRBJ2-7; 10 bases line up with TRBD2. Trimming at V came to 0 bases and at J to 4 bases, leaving 4 bases not matched to a gene. This CDR3 region has 15 residues. From germline, CDR1 is SGDLS and CDR2 YYNGEE. The CDR3 region is CASSVEGTSAYEQYF. The CDR3 DNA is TGTGCCAGCAGCGTAGAGGGGACTAGCGCATACGAGCAGTACTTC. The full variable domain, with the rest looked up from reference TRBV9 and TRBJ2-7, is DSGVTQTPKHLITATGQRVTLRCSPRSGDLSVYWYQQSLDQGLQFLIQYYNGEERAKGNILERFSAQQFPDLHSELNLSSLELGDSALYFCASSVEGTSAYEQYFGPGTRLTVT.

This clonotype came up a few times. This chain links TRBV20-1 with TRBJ2-7, with D tentatively TRBD2 (5 bases). V was cut by 2 bases and J by 2 bases, with 13 bases left in between. Germline values: CDR1 DFQATT, CDR2 SNEGSKA (reference sequence). This CDR3 spans 14 amino acids. The DNA of the CDR3 is TGCAGTGCTAGATTGGCGGGCAATACCTACGAGCAGTACTTC. Its translation: CSARLAGNTYEQYF.

The rearrangement joins TRBV6-2 or TRBV6-3 to TRBJ2-7; TRBD2 aligns across 10 bases. Per the germline V gene, CDR1 is MNHEY and CDR2 is SVGEGT. The CDR3 extends over 18 amino acids. With V trimmed by 3 bases and J by 3 bases, 14 bases remained unmatched. The CDR3 reads CASSYRPGAGGLNYEQYF. Written as DNA, the CDR3 is TGTGCCAGCAGTTATCGGCCGGGAGCGGGAGGGCTCAACTACGAGCAGTACTTC.

This clonotype was picked up a small number of times. This sequence joins TRBV28 and TRBJ2-5, with 14 bases identical to TRBD2. The V gene end was trimmed by 5 bases and the J gene end by 4 bases; junction bases not matched to a gene: 6. The CDR3 contains 16 residues. Germline assignment: CDR1 MDHEN and CDR2 SYDVKM. CDR3 residues: CASSPPGTSGRETQYF. The DNA for the CDR3 is TGTGCCAGCAGTCCGCCCGGGACTAGCGGGAGAGAGACCCAGTACTTC.

The rearrangement joins TRBV7-9 to TRBJ2-7, with a tentative D call TRBD1 (5 bases). This CDR3 spans 13 amino acids. In germline, CDR1 is SEHNR, CDR2 FQNEAQ (reference sequence). Trimming stripped 5 bases from V and 1 base from J, with 9 bases between. The CDR3 region has the DNA TGTGCCAGCAGCCATCGACAGTCCTACGAGCAGTACTTC. The encoded protein is CASSHRQSYEQYF. Supplemented by reference TRBV7-9 and TRBJ2-7, the full variable domain reads DTGVSQNPRHKITKRGQNVTFRCDPISEHNRLYWYRQTLGQGPEFLTYFQNEAQLEKSRLLSDRFSAERPKGSFSTLEIQRTEQGDSAMYLCASSHRQSYEQYFGPGTRLTVT.

This clonotype has only a few counts. The rearrangement links TRBV28 to TRBJ2-2, with D tentatively TRBD2 (6 bases). The V end lost 6 bases, the J end lost 3 bases, and 14 bases lay between the germline ends. The CDR3 has 15 residues. Looked up from germline, CDR1 is MDHEN and CDR2 is SYDVKM. The CDR3 region has the DNA TGTGCCAGCAGGGGGAGGTTAGGAGACACCGGGGAGCTGTTTTTT. As protein: CASRGRLGDTGELFF.

V and J are TRBV15 and TRBJ2-7; D gene ambiguous. The CDR3 has 13 residues. Germline values: CDR1 LNHNV, CDR2 YYDKDF (reference sequence). Deletions cut 4 bases from V and 7 bases from J, with 14 bases between. The CDR3 region has the DNA TGTGCCACCAGCAAGGTCAGCCTAAGGGAGCAGTACTTC. Translating it yields CATSKVSLREQYF.

This rearrangement joins TRBV19 to TRBJ1-2; D call uncertain. The CDR3 is 12 residues long. Between the trimmed V and J ends, which lost 7 bases and 8 bases, there was a span of 14 bases. Germline values: CDR1 LNHDA, CDR2 SQIVND (reference sequence). The CDR3 DNA sequence: TGTGCCAGTACGAACCCCGTCGGCGGCTACACCTTC. The encoded protein is CASTNPVGGYTF.

This clonotype showed up just a few times. The V gene is TRBV6-2 or TRBV6-3, the J gene TRBJ1-5; D remains unclear. V lost 4 bases and J lost 0, with 16 bases in between. Germline CDR1 is MNHEY and CDR2 is SVGEGT. The CDR3 consists of 17 residues. This CDR3 is CASSWWQDVYSNQPQHF. The CDR3 DNA follows: TGTGCCAGCAGTTGGTGGCAGGACGTCTATAGCAATCAGCCCCAGCATTTT.